The present T cell receptor beta chain was sequenced within a study of chemoradiotherapy in HPV16-positive cancers. Study results and caveats: For HPV16-positive patients, expanding HPV-responsive T cells associated with longer recurrence-free survival. Candidate HPV-specific clones and E7-related TCR motifs grew in tumor during treatment.

As concerns this clone: Its antigen is not identified.

CDR3 length: 17 amino acids. The J segment lost 0 bases and the V segment lost 4 bases, leaving 7 bases of the junction unmatched. Per germline, CDR1 MNHNS and CDR2 SASEGT. Assay used: immunoSEQ multiplex PCR; TCRdb lists only in-frame clones, some missing. The sample contains around 20,000 clones, approximately 73% of which appear only once. Sampling was done from a patient who underwent chemoradiotherapy. The receptor was isolated from a human donor with HPV-associated anogenital cancer. The chain is built from TRBV6-1 and TRBJ1-3; 9 bases agree with TRBD1. CDR3 coding DNA: TGTGCCAGCAGTGGAACAGGGGGCCACGGCTCTGGAAACACCATATATTTT. The encoded protein is CASSGTGGHGSGNTIYF.